The 18 T cell receptor beta chains presented below share a single source sample, sequenced in a study of early stage breast cancer tumors (dated 2017 in TCRdb). The receptor library was made with the immunoSEQ multiplex PCR assay. Here the immuneACCESS table is served through TCRdb, limited to in-frame sequences with V and J called. Missing clones are a known gap in these copies; in checked studies unresolved V genes cover under half, and the rest lacks a known reason. Counted in this sample were more than 55,000 clones; more than 60% of them appeared once. The biggest ten clones account for approximately 3.6% of the sample. The material sequenced was blood. Receptors were obtained from a person in their thirties with breast cancer.

This chain joins TRBV19 and TRBJ2-3; D is perhaps TRBD1 or TRBD2 (5 bases each). Germline V CDR1 and CDR2: LNHDA, SQIVND (reference sequence). V lost 5 bases and J 6 bases, leaving 15 bases between the germline ends. The CDR3 runs to 14 residues. The CDR3 region has the DNA TGTGCCAGTAGTTCGGACAATCGAGGGGATACGCAGTATTTT. Translated, it gives CASSSDNRGDTQYF.

There are a few counts of this clone. V usage is TRBV7-3 and J usage is TRBJ1-6, with D uncertain. Trimming left V 0 bases short and J 7 bases short, with 4 bases between. The CDR3 has 13 residues. Germline loops: CDR1 SGHTA, CDR2 FQGTGA. The CDR3 reads CASSLTYNSPLHF. In nucleotides, the CDR3 is TGTGCCAGCAGCTTAACGTACAATTCACCCCTCCACTTT. Based on the CDR3 plus reference TRBV7-3 and TRBJ1-6, the full variable domain is GAGVSQTPSNKVTEKGKYVELRCDPISGHTALYWYRQSLGQGPEFLIYFQGTGAADDSGLPNDRFFAVRPEGSVSTLKIQRTERGDSAVYLCASSLTYNSPLHFGNGTRLTVT.

In this sample, this clone turned up once. This chain connects TRBV15 to TRBJ2-1, with D hard to call. CDR1 is LNHNV, CDR2 YYDKDF, per germline (reference sequence). This CDR3 contains 15 residues. V was trimmed by 0 bases and J by 2 bases, leaving 8 bases between them. CDR3 sequence: CATSRDSIPYNEQFF. As DNA, the CDR3 is TGTGCCACCAGCAGAGATAGCATCCCCTACAATGAGCAGTTCTTC.

V usage is TRBV6-5 and J usage is TRBJ1-2; the match to TRBD1 covers 7 bases. The CDR3 covers 12 residues. After removal of 4 bases from V and 8 bases from J, the junction contained 4 bases not matched to a gene. CDR1 is MNHEY and CDR2 is SVGAGI in the germline V gene. The CDR3 loop is CASSSGGRGYTF. Written as DNA, the CDR3 is TGTGCCAGCAGTTCAGGGGGGCGGGGCTACACCTTC.

This clone came up once. The V call is TRBV5-1, the J call TRBJ1-2, with a possible D match to TRBD1 (5 bases). V lost 0 bases and J lost 6, with 18 bases in between. Germline V gene lookup returns CDR1 SGHRS and CDR2 YFSETQ. This CDR3 region has 16 residues. Here the CDR3 DNA reads TGCGCCAGCAGCTTGGTGGAGGCGGGAGGGGCGGATGGCTACACCTTC. Translating it yields CASSLVEAGGADGYTF.

Only a few counts were recorded for this clone. The J gene is TRBJ1-1, the V gene TRBV10-2; a possible D gene is TRBD1 (6 bases). Germline V gene data show CDR1 as WSHSY and CDR2 as SAAADI. This CDR3 is built from 14 residues. V was pared by 4 bases and J by 6 bases, with 15 bases between. CDR3 DNA: TGCGCCAGCAGTGCGCGGGGGCGAAGTCCTGAAGCTTTCTTT. Its protein product is CASSARGRSPEAFF.

The chain links TRBV4-2 to TRBJ1-2; 8 positions match TRBD1. The CDR3 sequence is 20 residues long. Trimming cost V 0 bases and J 1 base; bases outside gene matches: 16. Germline assignment: CDR1 LGHNA and CDR2 YNFKEQ. The CDR3 region has the DNA TGTGCCAGCAGCCAAGATCGGGTAGGGACAGGCACACCGATTAACTATGGCTACACCTTC. This encodes CASSQDRVGTGTPINYGYTF.

The V and J genes are TRBV5-1 and TRBJ2-1, with TRBD2 matching 8 bases. The CDR3 contains 19 residues. CDR1 SGHRS and CDR2 YFSETQ come from the germline V gene. The ends lost 0 bases at V and 4 bases at J; junction bases unmatched: 15. CDR3 in amino acids: CASSLVPGSSGVGYNEQFF. The DNA for the CDR3 is TGCGCCAGCAGCTTGGTTCCGGGGAGTAGCGGGGTGGGTTACAATGAGCAGTTCTTC.

The rearrangement uses TRBV9 and TRBJ2-7; D gene unclear. The ends were cut back, 0 bases at V and 0 bases at J, with 7 bases in the middle. Germline CDR1 and CDR2: SGDLS and YYNGEE. The CDR3 runs 14 residues. DNA of the CDR3: TGTGCCAGCAGCGTAGATGGCCACTCCTACGAGCAGTACTTC. Translation: CASSVDGHSYEQYF.

This clone was recorded only once. The chain combines TRBV2 with TRBJ1-1; no definite D call. Germline assignment: CDR1 SNHLY and CDR2 FYNNEI. The V and J ends lost 11 bases and 6 bases respectively, with 37 bases between them. The CDR3 contains 19 residues. CDR3 region: CARTREDFGGLASFPEAFF. For the CDR3, the DNA is TGTGCCCGCACGAGGGAAGATTTTGGTGGCCTGGCCTCCTTTCCTGAAGCTTTCTTT.

The chain links TRBV6-4 to TRBJ2-3; D remains ambiguous. Germline assignment: CDR1 MRHNA and CDR2 SNTAGT. This CDR3 has 14 residues. V shed 5 bases and J shed 5 bases, with 14 bases lying between them. The CDR3 sequence is CASSFGQQGDTQYF. The CDR3 region has the DNA TGTGCCAGCAGTTTCGGTCAGCAAGGAGATACGCAGTATTTT.

This clone was seen once. CDR3 nucleotide sequence: TGTGCCAGCAGCCAAGACTGGGAAGTAGATACGCAGTATTTT. Its translation is CASSQDWEVDTQYF. This sequence joins TRBV4-2 and TRBJ2-3; D gene unclear. V lost 0 bases and J lost 5, with 9 bases in between. Per germline, CDR1 LGHNA and CDR2 YNFKEQ. CDR3 length: 14 residues.

The rearrangement links TRBV30 to TRBJ2-1, with TRBD2 matching over 8 bases. Germline assignment: CDR1 GTSNPN and CDR2 SVGIG (reference sequence). V was pared by 7 bases and J by 6 bases, with 8 bases of the junction left unmatched. The CDR3 runs 13 residues. The CDR3 sequence: CASEGLDGNEQFF. The CDR3 region has the DNA TGTGCCTCGGAGGGACTAGACGGCAATGAGCAGTTCTTC.

The chain recombines TRBV18 with TRBJ2-3, with TRBD2 as a possible D gene (7 bases). Per germline, CDR1 KGHSH and CDR2 LQKENI. Trimming took off 0 bases at V and 10 bases at J, with 17 bases between the two ends. This CDR3 is 15 amino acids long. CDR3 nucleotides: TGTGCCAGCTCACCACCCGCTAACGGGGGGCTGGCGCAGTATTTT. Its translation: CASSPPANGGLAQYF.

This clone was recorded once. The chain joins TRBV11-2 to TRBJ2-1, with D possibly matching TRBD2 (6 bases). Germline V lookup: CDR1 SGHAT, CDR2 FQNNGV. The V end lost 5 bases, the J end lost 2 bases, and 13 bases lay between the germline ends. The CDR3 length is 15 residues. The CDR3 is CASSLRLEAYNEQFF. DNA for the CDR3: TGTGCCAGCAGCCTCCGACTAGAGGCCTACAATGAGCAGTTCTTC. The whole variable domain, remainder taken from reference TRBV11-2 and TRBJ2-1, is EAGVAQSPRYKIIEKRQSVAFWCNPISGHATLYWYQQILGQGPKLLIQFQNNGVVDDSQLPKDRFSAERLKGVDSTLKIQPAKLEDSAVYLCASSLRLEAYNEQFFGPGTRLTVL.

This clone has just one count. The chain is built from TRBV30 and TRBJ2-4; D is perhaps TRBD2 (6 bases). The V end lost 0 bases, the J end lost 3 bases, and 30 bases lay between the germline ends. CDR3 length: 21 amino acids. CDR1 is GTSNPN, CDR2 SVGIG, per germline (reference sequence). CDR3 DNA: TGTGCCTGGAGTGTATTCTTATGGGAGGACGGCCCACTGCGCGGCAAAAACATTCAGTACTTC. Protein: CAWSVFLWEDGPLRGKNIQYF.

The CDR3 DNA is TGCGCCAGCAGTCCCACTAGCGCTGTCAATGAGCAGTTCTTC. Translated: CASSPTSAVNEQFF. The chain couples TRBV10-2 to TRBJ2-1, with 7 nucleotides matching TRBD2. This CDR3 is built from 14 residues. The germline CDR1 and CDR2 sequences are WSHSY and SAAADI. The trim removed 5 bases at V and 6 bases at J, leaving 7 bases unmatched.

The genes are TRBV27 and TRBJ2-7; no firm D call. The CDR3 is 13 amino acids. The V gene lost 5 bases and the J gene lost 1 base, with 9 bases spanning the gap. Germline CDR1 is MNHEY and CDR2 is SMNVEV (reference sequence). The CDR3 DNA is TGTGCCAGCAGTCCCAAACCATCCTACGAGCAGTACTTC. This sequence encodes CASSPKPSYEQYF.